This TCR beta chain was obtained from a study of blood T cell repertoires in COVID-19. Study information: There were acute and convalescent COVID-19 samples, and they came from the United States, Italy and Spain.

Trimming stripped 5 bases from V and 6 bases from J, with 7 bases between. The CDR3 extends over 11 amino acids. CDR1 and CDR2 from the germline V gene are MGHDK and SYGVNS. In the original analysis: How many nucleated cells were present was estimated from reference gene primer amplification. The data were produced by immunoSEQ multiplex PCR, yet TCRdb's version contains in-frame clones alone and is incomplete. Clonal size and the V and J genes are those of that table, whereas D and trimming came from the DNA. This table holds fewer than 400,000 clones, about nine tenths found once. Followed longitudinally, the Seattle patients had been enrolled during active infection.

This TCR came from a young woman with COVID-19, enrolled during active disease. Sequenced material: peripheral blood. The V and J genes are TRBV25-1 and TRBJ1-2, with D tentatively TRBD1 (5 bases). In DNA form, the CDR3 reads TGTGCCAGCAGTCCAGGGCATGGCTACACCTTC. The encoded protein is CASSPGHGYTF.